Listed here are 18 T cell receptor beta chains from one sample, sequenced in a study of blood T cells in healthy people across ages. For the second PCR, which ran for roughly 7 to 11 cycles, a sample-barcoded 5' primer and a J-beta primer mix were used. MiXCR was run by TCRdb on the 5' RACE reads, yielding one entry per CDR3 protein. The data contain 710,000 or so distinct CDR3 sequences, less than 40% of them singletons. The sequenced sample consisted of blood. These receptor sequences come from an elderly woman in good health.

This clonotype appeared a few times. The chain links TRBV11-1 to TRBJ1-1; no firm D call. The CDR3 totals 14 residues. Germline lookup yields CDR1 SGHAT and CDR2 FQDESV (reference sequence). The ends were cut back, 0 bases at V and 0 bases at J, with 5 bases in the middle. The CDR3 nucleotides read TGTGCCAGCAGCTTAGCAGTCATGAACACTGAAGCTTTCTTT. Translating it yields CASSLAVMNTEAFF.

This clonotype has at least ten counts. The chain links TRBV6-1 to TRBJ2-7; TRBD1 is a possible D gene (6 bases). CDR3 length: 13 residues. The V end was cut by 6 bases, the J end by 4 bases, with 13 bases between. Germline V gene lookup returns CDR1 MNHNS and CDR2 SASEGT. CDR3 nucleotide sequence: TGTGCCAGCAGAACATCAGGGGTTTACGAGCAGTACTTC. Its translation is CASRTSGVYEQYF.

Of note for this clonotype: Given a much more abundant clone one base away, this may be a read error. The chain has TRBV29-1 and TRBJ2-7, with D perhaps TRBD2 (5 bases). Trimming removed 7 bases at V and 7 bases at J, with 17 bases between. From germline, CDR1 is SQVTM and CDR2 ANQGSEA. This CDR3 contains 12 residues. This chain's CDR3 is CSAETRAGEQYF. The CDR3 DNA reads as TGCAGCGCCGAAACCCGGGCGGGTGAGCAGTACTTC.

This clonotype was counted at least ten times. The CDR3 DNA is TGCAGTGGGGGGGGGGAAAAACTGTTTTTT. Protein sequence: CSGGGEKLFF. This chain uses TRBV20-1 with TRBJ1-4; D possibly corresponds to TRBD1 (5 bases). CDR1 DFQATT and CDR2 SNEGSKA come from the germline V gene (reference sequence). The CDR3 totals 10 residues. V lost 7 bases and J 8 bases, leaving 8 bases between the germline ends.

This clonotype was observed many times. The rearrangement uses TRBV30 and TRBJ2-5, with D possibly matching TRBD1 (6 bases). V lost 2 bases to trimming and J lost 10 bases, with 11 bases between them. The length of the CDR3 is 11 residues. Per the germline V gene, CDR1 is GTSNPN and CDR2 is SVGIG (reference sequence). CDR3 sequence (DNA): TGTGCCTGGAGTCTACAGGGAGACCAGTACTTC. It translates to CAWSLQGDQYF.

This clonotype was observed at least ten times. The chain recombines TRBV6-1 with TRBJ2-1, with TRBD1 matching over 7 bases. Per the germline V gene, CDR1 is MNHNS and CDR2 is SASEGT. There are 16 residues in the CDR3. V lost 6 bases and J lost 7; bases outside the gene matches: 15. CDR3 nucleotides: TGTGCCAGCAGGAAATCCCAAGGACAGGTAGCAAATGAGCAGTTCTTC. It yields the protein CASRKSQGQVANEQFF.

Ten or more counts support this clonotype. The chain uses TRBV20-1 and TRBJ1-5, with 9 bases that match TRBD1. The junction had 11 bases not matched to a gene; V was cut back by 6 bases and J by 8 bases. CDR3 size: 14 residues. Germline CDR1 and CDR2: DFQATT and SNEGSKA (reference sequence). The CDR3 region has the DNA TGCAGTGCAACAGGGGGCGGACAATCAGAGCCCCAGCATTTT. Its protein is CSATGGGQSEPQHF.

The V gene is TRBV19, the J gene TRBJ2-7; TRBD1 matches 7 bases. The CDR3 is 13 residues long. J gave up 0 bases and V 8 bases, and 4 bases lay outside the gene matches. Germline-derived CDR1 and CDR2 are LNHDA and SQIVND (reference sequence). The CDR3 here is CASLDRISYEQYF. CDR3 nucleotide sequence: TGTGCCAGTCTGGACAGGATCTCCTACGAGCAGTACTTC. Looking up the rest from reference TRBV19 and TRBJ2-7 gives the full variable domain: DGGITQSPKYLFRKEGQNVTLSCEQNLNHDAMYWYRQDPGQGLRLIYYSQIVNDFQKGDIAEGYSVSREKKESFPLTVTSAQKNPTAFYLCASLDRISYEQYFGPGTRLTVT.

The gene calls are TRBV20-1 and TRBJ1-2; 8 bases match TRBD1. The CDR3 extends over 15 amino acids. The junction had 4 bases not matched to a gene; V was cut back by 1 base and J by 0 bases. In germline, CDR1 is DFQATT, CDR2 SNEGSKA (reference sequence). The CDR3 region has the DNA TGCAGTGCTAGAGTGAGGACAGGGACTAACTATGGCTACACCTTC. Amino acid sequence: CSARVRTGTNYGYTF.

The rearrangement links TRBV20-1 to TRBJ2-5; D gene ambiguous. The CDR3 consists of 13 residues. Trimming shortened V by 0 bases and J by 5 bases, and 10 bases separated the two germline ends. From germline, CDR1 is DFQATT and CDR2 SNEGSKA (reference sequence). CDR3 region: CSARDDMWETQYF. As DNA, the CDR3 is TGCAGTGCTAGAGATGATATGTGGGAGACCCAGTACTTC.

This clonotype was counted ten times or more. The chain has TRBV7-9 and TRBJ1-5; a weak D match, TRBD1 (5 bases). The CDR3 has 15 amino acids. Germline-derived CDR1 and CDR2 are SEHNR and FQNEAQ (reference sequence). Deletions cut 4 bases from V and 0 bases from J, with 10 bases between. The CDR3 DNA reads TGTGCCAGCAGCTCCGACAGTTATAGCAATCAGCCCCAGCATTTT. This translates into CASSSDSYSNQPQHF.

This clonotype was observed a few times. The chain links TRBV15 to TRBJ1-5, with unresolved D. Germline loops: CDR1 LNHNV, CDR2 YYDKDF (reference sequence). Trimming removed 0 bases at V and 4 bases at J, with 13 bases between. This CDR3 is built from 16 residues. CDR3 DNA: TGTGCCACCAGCAGAGATACGACCGGAGGGAATCAGCCCCAGCATTTT. This codes for CATSRDTTGGNQPQHF.

The V call is TRBV5-1, the J call TRBJ2-4; either TRBD1 or TRBD2 may supply D (5 bases each). The J call may be mistaken, given a closer DNA end match to TRBJ2-7. This CDR3 region has 16 residues. In germline, CDR1 is SGHRS, CDR2 YFSETQ. The CDR3 loop is CASSSPEGDGTYEQYF. The CDR3 DNA is TGCGCCAGCAGCTCCCCAGAAGGGGACGGGACCTACGAGCAGTACTTC.

There are many counts of this clonotype. For the CDR3, the DNA is TGTGCCAGCAGCCCACCCGATTACGAGCAGTACTTC. Its translation: CASSPPDYEQYF. The genes are TRBV7-2 and TRBJ2-7; D not resolved. V lost 5 bases and J 4 bases, leaving 9 bases between the germline ends. Germline-derived CDR1 and CDR2 are SGHTA and FQGNSA. The CDR3 extends over 12 amino acids.

This clonotype was detected ten times or more. The rearrangement links TRBV30 to TRBJ2-7; no clear D. The germline V and J ends were trimmed by 0 bases and 3 bases, with 6 bases remaining between them. This CDR3 is 12 amino acids long. The germline V gene encodes CDR1 GTSNPN and CDR2 SVGIG (reference sequence). The CDR3 spells CAWSVTNYEQYF. Here the CDR3 DNA reads TGTGCCTGGAGTGTGACCAACTACGAGCAGTACTTC.

Ten or more counts support this clonotype. The chain carries TRBV5-5 and TRBJ2-5; no firm D call. This CDR3 region has 15 residues. V lost 2 bases, J lost 5 bases, and 16 bases lay in between. Germline assignment: CDR1 SGHKS and CDR2 YYEKEE (reference sequence). The CDR3 region has the DNA TGTGCCAGCAGCTTTTTTATGGGTACCGGGGAGACCCAGTACTTC. Its translation: CASSFFMGTGETQYF.

This clonotype was observed at least ten times. The J gene is TRBJ2-5, the V gene TRBV5-1; 9 nucleotides match TRBD1. This CDR3 is built from 15 residues. Germline CDR1 is SGHRS and CDR2 is YFSETQ. The V segment lost 4 bases and the J segment 4 bases; nucleotides outside the gene matches: 8. Here the CDR3 DNA reads TGCGCCAGCAGCATGGACAGGGGAATTTTAGAGACCCAGTACTTC. It yields the protein CASSMDRGILETQYF.

This clonotype has ten or more counts. The J gene is TRBJ1-5, the V gene TRBV28, with 8 bases aligning to TRBD1. The CDR3 runs 13 residues. Germline trimming cut 8 bases from V and 2 bases from J; bases unmatched to any gene: 2. Per germline, CDR1 MDHEN and CDR2 SYDVKM. DNA of the CDR3: TGTGCCAGCCAGGGGGCGGGCAATCAGCCCCAGCATTTT. It yields the protein CASQGAGNQPQHF.